Below are 2 T cell receptor beta chains sequenced from a single sample in a study of T-cell reconstitution after alpha-beta-depleted transplantation in children (dated by TCRdb to the mid-2010s). Library method: PCR. These reads were obtained on an Illumina HiSeq 2500. Molecular barcoding was employed in the preparation of TCR libraries, with unique molecular identifiers being used to normalize TCRbeta repertoire quantification. Using fastp at Q25 and MiXCR, TCRdb reprocessed the public reads and kept productive beta chains. Each entry is one CDR3 protein sequence, shown with its most common DNA and genes. Here the sample has approximately 97,000 distinct CDR3 sequences; around 6% occur a single time. Jointly, the top ten make up about 6% of the sample. The sample's time point label is to be understood as: day 60 (about 2 months) after transplantation. The sample's treatment or condition, from its label and the paper: allogeneic hematopoietic cell transplantation with graft depleted of TCRalphabeta T cells and CD19 B cells.

This specimen consisted of PBMCs, mostly from graft donor cells, obtained 60 days after TCRalphabeta/CD19-depleted stem cell transplant. All receptors come from a female patient under 10 years old who had a stem cell transplant for Fanconi anemia, so the T cells may come from the graft donor.

The chain employs TRBV18 and TRBJ2-5; 13 nucleotides line up with TRBD2. V trimming: 1 base; J trimming: 4 bases; junction bases outside the gene matches: 3. The length of the CDR3 is 16 residues. Per germline, CDR1 KGHSH and CDR2 LQKENI. CDR3 region: CASSPRTSGGGETQYF. In nucleotides, the CDR3 is TGTGCCAGCTCACCACGGACTAGCGGGGGTGGAGAGACCCAGTACTTC.

This chain connects TRBV18 to TRBJ2-1; 10 bases match TRBD2. CDR3 size: 16 residues. The V gene's germline CDR1 is KGHSH and CDR2 LQKENI. V shed 2 bases, J shed 6 bases, and the junction held 7 bases outside the gene matches. In nucleotides, the CDR3 is TGTGCCAGCTCACCAAAAACTAGCGGGGCCAGCAATGAGCAGTTCTTC. Residues: CASSPKTSGASNEQFF.